A single sample gave rise to the 23 T cell receptor beta chains below, sequenced in a study of blood T cell repertoires in COVID-19. Sequencing used immunoSEQ multiplex PCR; TCRdb keeps in-frame clones, though not all of them. The sample consists of more than 65,000 clones, roughly four fifths of them appearing once. Sequencing was performed on peripheral blood. These receptors were taken from a woman older than 75 with acute or convalescent COVID-19.

This clone showed up just once. This chain connects TRBV4-1 to TRBJ1-2; 10 bases agree with TRBD1. The V gene's germline CDR1 is MGHRA and CDR2 YSYEKL. The V and J ends lost 5 bases and 4 bases, in that order; junction bases with no gene match: 13. The CDR3 has 17 amino acids. CDR3 region: CASSSYTLTGGGYGYTF. The CDR3 bases are TGCGCCAGCAGCTCCTACACTTTGACAGGGGGCGGCTATGGCTACACCTTC.

The chain recombines TRBV6-6 with TRBJ2-5; D is uncertain. V dropped 6 bases and J dropped 9 bases, with 11 bases sitting between them. The germline gives CDR1 MNHNY, CDR2 SVGAGI (reference sequence). The CDR3 runs to 11 residues. The DNA for the CDR3 is TGTGCCAGCAGCTATCACCTCTCCCAGTACTTC. It translates to CASSYHLSQYF.

The chain recombines TRBV19 with TRBJ1-4; 8 nucleotides agree with TRBD1. Losses at the gene ends were 6 bases for V and 5 bases for J; bases not matched to a gene: 5. The CDR3 runs to 14 residues. CDR1 LNHDA and CDR2 SQIVND come from the germline V gene (reference sequence). CDR3 loop: CASRLTGANEKLFF. In DNA, the CDR3 is TGTGCCAGTAGGTTGACAGGGGCGAATGAAAAACTGTTTTTT.

CDR3 bases: TGTGCCAGCAGTTTCGGCAATCAGCCCCAGCATTTT. This gives the protein CASSFGNQPQHF. The V gene is TRBV6-6, the J gene TRBJ1-5; D is unclear. This CDR3 comprises 12 residues. CDR1 is MNHNY, CDR2 SVGAGI, per germline (reference sequence). V gave up 4 bases and J gave up 2 bases, with 3 bases separating them.

This sequence joins TRBV5-1 and TRBJ2-1, with no clear D. This CDR3 is 13 amino acids long. Per germline, CDR1 SGHRS and CDR2 YFSETQ. Trimming shortened V by 0 bases and J by 4 bases, and 5 bases separated the two germline ends. The DNA for the CDR3 is TGCGCCAGCAGCTTGGGTCAGTACAATGAGCAGTTCTTC. Protein product: CASSLGQYNEQFF. Using reference TRBV5-1 and TRBJ2-1 for the parts outside the CDR3, the full variable domain is KAGVTQTPRYLIKTRGQQVTLSCSPISGHRSVSWYQQTPGQGLQFLFEYFSETQRNKGNFPGRFSGRQFSNSRSEMNVSTLELGDSALYLCASSLGQYNEQFFGPGTRLTVL.

V usage is TRBV19 and J usage is TRBJ2-1; D remains unclear. Germline CDR1 is LNHDA and CDR2 is SQIVND (reference sequence). CDR3 length: 14 amino acids. V was pared by 1 base and J by 3 bases, with 7 bases between. The CDR3 spells CASSIGTVYNEQFF. The CDR3 nucleotides read TGTGCCAGTAGTATAGGAACAGTCTACAATGAGCAGTTCTTC.

The chain employs TRBV6-4 and TRBJ1-1; a possible D gene is TRBD1 (5 bases). This CDR3 contains 13 residues. V was trimmed by 6 bases and J by 3 bases, leaving 11 bases between them. Germline loops: CDR1 MRHNA, CDR2 SNTAGT. This CDR3 is CASSAGPDTEAFF. CDR3 nucleotides: TGTGCCAGCAGCGCAGGGCCAGACACTGAAGCTTTCTTT.

The chain employs TRBV30 and TRBJ1-4, with D tentatively TRBD1 (6 bases). V lost 3 bases and J 6 bases, leaving 17 bases between the germline ends. Germline V gives CDR1 GTSNPN, CDR2 SVGIG (reference sequence). The CDR3 runs to 15 residues. The CDR3 sequence: CAWSRGSGLDEKLFF. As DNA, the CDR3 is TGTGCCTGGAGCAGGGGCTCGGGGTTGGATGAAAAACTGTTTTTT.

This clone was observed a handful of times. The rearrangement uses TRBV11-3 and TRBJ1-1, with 7 bases matching TRBD1. The CDR3 length is 13 residues. CDR1 is SGHNT and CDR2 is YENEEA in the germline V gene. V was pared by 6 bases and J by 6 bases, with 7 bases of the junction left unmatched. The CDR3 loop reads CASRGTASSEAFF. CDR3 bases: TGTGCCAGCAGGGGGACAGCATCATCTGAAGCTTTCTTT.

The chain recombines TRBV3-1 (or the pseudogene TRBV3-2) with TRBJ2-7; 7 nucleotides align to TRBD2. The germline V gene has CDR1 LGHDT and CDR2 YNNKEL (reference sequence). Losses at the gene ends were 5 bases for V and 0 bases for J; bases not matched to a gene: 7. The CDR3 runs to 15 residues. The CDR3 spells CASSEGAGDSYEQYF. Written as DNA, the CDR3 is TGTGCCAGCAGCGAAGGGGCGGGGGACTCCTACGAGCAGTACTTC.

V is TRBV7-9 and J is TRBJ2-7, with TRBD2 matching 9 bases. Losses at the gene ends were 5 bases for V and 4 bases for J; bases not matched to a gene: 12. The CDR3 covers 16 residues. CDR1 and CDR2 from the germline V gene are SEHNR and FQNEAQ (reference sequence). The CDR3 loop reads CASSPPGGGAEYEQYF. CDR3 DNA: TGTGCCAGCAGCCCCCCGGGCGGGGGGGCCGAATACGAGCAGTACTTC.

The chain combines TRBV25-1 with TRBJ1-2, with D hard to call. CDR3 length equals 14 residues. Germline V CDR1 and CDR2: MGHDK, SYGVNS. The V end was cut by 1 base, the J end by 2 bases, with 8 bases between. In nucleotides, the CDR3 is TGTGCCAGCAGTGAATCGGGAGCCAACTATGGCTACACCTTC. It yields the protein CASSESGANYGYTF.

The V and J genes are TRBV5-1 and TRBJ2-5, with D possibly TRBD2 on 7 matching bases. The CDR3 is made up of 16 amino acids. The germline V and J ends were trimmed by 1 base and 2 bases, with 15 bases remaining between them. The germline gives CDR1 SGHRS, CDR2 YFSETQ. This chain's CDR3 is CASSLKGGGPQETQYF. The CDR3 DNA is TGCGCCAGCAGCTTGAAGGGAGGGGGGCCTCAAGAGACCCAGTACTTC.

This chain uses TRBV5-8 with TRBJ2-1; the D gene is possibly TRBD1 (6 bases). V gave up 3 bases and J gave up 6 bases, with 10 bases separating them. CDR3 length: 13 residues. From germline, CDR1 is SGHTS and CDR2 YDEGEE. For the CDR3, the DNA is TGTGCCAGCAGCTGGGACACCGGCAATGAGCAGTTCTTC. Residues: CASSWDTGNEQFF.

This clone is a singleton in its sample. The chain is built from TRBV6-1 and TRBJ1-2, with TRBD1 identical over 7 bases. Germline loops: CDR1 MNHNS, CDR2 SASEGT. Trimming removed 3 bases from V and 3 bases from J; junction bases left unmatched: 4. The CDR3 totals 14 residues. CDR3 sequence (DNA): TGTGCCAGCAGTGACAGGGGGTGGCACTATGGCTACACCTTC. Translating gives CASSDRGWHYGYTF.

The chain is built from TRBV10-3 and TRBJ2-1; D perhaps matches TRBD1 (6 bases). The length of the CDR3 is 12 residues. Germline CDR1 is ENHRY and CDR2 is SYGVKD. V lost 2 bases, J lost 10 bases, and 9 bases lay in between. The CDR3 DNA reads TGTGCCATCAGTGAGACCGGGACAGAGCAGTTCTTC. Translated, it gives CAISETGTEQFF.

This clone appeared a few times. The gene calls are TRBV14 and TRBJ2-7; 8 nucleotides line up with TRBD1. CDR1 is SGHDN and CDR2 is FVKESK in the germline V gene. V shed 1 base, J shed 0 bases, and the junction held 5 bases outside the gene matches. The CDR3 loop spans 16 amino acids. The CDR3 spells CASSQVRTGPSYEQYF. The CDR3, as DNA: TGTGCCAGCAGCCAAGTTAGGACAGGGCCCTCCTACGAGCAGTACTTC.

This chain connects TRBV6-1 to TRBJ2-3; a possible D gene is TRBD2 (6 bases). Germline values: CDR1 MNHNS, CDR2 SASEGT. Trimming took 1 base from V and 4 from J, leaving 15 bases between them. The CDR3 extends over 16 amino acids. The CDR3 nucleotides read TGTGCCAGCAGTGAAGACAGCCTCTGGGGGGCAGATACGCAGTATTTT. Protein product: CASSEDSLWGADTQYF.

The chain uses TRBV3-1 (or the pseudogene TRBV3-2) and TRBJ1-2; 9 nucleotides line up with TRBD1. After removal of 1 base from V and 7 bases from J, the junction contained 13 bases not matched to a gene. The CDR3 runs 17 residues. CDR1 LGHDT and CDR2 YNNKEL come from the germline V gene (reference sequence). CDR3 sequence reads: CASSQGGGRTGVGGYTF. The CDR3 DNA is TGTGCCAGCAGCCAAGGGGGAGGTCGGACAGGGGTAGGTGGCTACACCTTC.

There are a few counts of this clone. This sequence joins TRBV30 and TRBJ2-5; 7 bases map to TRBD2. V shed 0 bases, J shed 4 bases, and the junction held 8 bases outside the gene matches. CDR1 and CDR2 (germline): GTSNPN, SVGIG (reference sequence). The CDR3 sequence is 15 residues long. The CDR3 region is CAWSVLRGVGETQYF. The CDR3 DNA is TGTGCCTGGAGTGTACTCCGGGGGGTGGGAGAGACCCAGTACTTC.

This chain joins TRBV19 and TRBJ1-1; D is ambiguous. The CDR3 contains 14 residues. CDR1 and CDR2 from the germline V gene are LNHDA and SQIVND (reference sequence). V lost 3 bases and J 3 bases, leaving 11 bases between the germline ends. CDR3 in amino acids: CASSMWQRYTEAFF. The CDR3 nucleotides read TGTGCCAGTAGTATGTGGCAGCGCTACACTGAAGCTTTCTTT.

This chain links TRBV6-5 with TRBJ1-1; 8 positions match TRBD1. V shed 6 bases and J 1 base; nucleotides not matched to a gene: 7. Germline V gives CDR1 MNHEY, CDR2 SVGAGI. The CDR3 has 15 amino acids. The CDR3: CASRDRDRQNTEAFF. CDR3 coding DNA: TGTGCCAGCAGGGATAGGGACAGGCAGAACACTGAAGCTTTCTTT.

The rearrangement links TRBV6-5 to TRBJ1-2, with D unclear. This CDR3 spans 13 amino acids. The V gene's germline CDR1 is MNHEY and CDR2 SVGAGI. The ends were cut back, 10 bases at V and 8 bases at J, with 20 bases in the middle. CDR3 bases: TGTGCCACGCAGGAGGGTTCGTTAGGCGGCTACACCTTC. This encodes CATQEGSLGGYTF.